The 13 T cell receptor beta chains below were found in one sample sequenced in a study of cytomegalovirus exposure and HLA in healthy donors. With 60 Vbeta and 13 Jbeta primers, the PCR was carried out. Method: immunoSEQ multiplex PCR; TCRdb's copy keeps in-frame clones and lacks some. The repertoire consists of 140,000 to 150,000 clones, with about four fifths occurring once and the leading ten covering about 4.1%. Sequencing was done on a sample of PBMCs. The receptors shown here come from a woman aged 40-49 years in good health and CMV-seropositive.

This chain uses TRBV6-6 with TRBJ1-3, with D perhaps matching TRBD1 (6 bases). The V and J ends lost 2 bases and 4 bases respectively, with 6 bases between them. Germline V lookup: CDR1 MNHNY, CDR2 SVGAGI (reference sequence). There are 13 residues in the CDR3. The CDR3 reads CASSYGTGNTIYF. CDR3 bases: TGTGCCAGCAGTTACGGGACAGGAAACACCATATATTTT.

J is TRBJ2-7 and V is TRBV19; possibly TRBD2 for D (6 bases). This CDR3 region has 14 residues. Germline lookup yields CDR1 LNHDA and CDR2 SQIVND (reference sequence). The V end was cut by 10 bases, the J end by 1 base, with 17 bases between. This chain's CDR3 is CATGGSVTSYEQYF. CDR3 sequence (DNA): TGTGCCACCGGAGGGAGTGTTACTTCCTACGAGCAGTACTTC.

V is TRBV28 and J is TRBJ2-1; D gene uncertain. The CDR3 consists of 12 residues. The V and J ends lost 6 bases and 7 bases respectively, with 10 bases between them. Germline loops: CDR1 MDHEN, CDR2 SYDVKM. This CDR3 reads CASSVRLNEQFF. In DNA form, the CDR3 reads TGTGCCAGCAGCGTTCGACTGAATGAGCAGTTCTTC.

This clone was detected a few times. The rearrangement links TRBV27 to TRBJ1-5; 7 nucleotides agree with TRBD1. Germline assignment: CDR1 MNHEY and CDR2 SMNVEV (reference sequence). The ends lost 6 bases at V and 0 bases at J; junction bases unmatched: 11. The CDR3 is 17 amino acids. The CDR3 nucleotides read TGTGCCAGCAGCCGATCCAGGGGGGCTTATAGCAATCAGCCCCAGCATTTT. Translation gives CASSRSRGAYSNQPQHF.

The V call is TRBV7-3, the J call TRBJ2-1; 9 positions agree with TRBD2. After removal of 3 bases from V and 10 bases from J, the junction contained 13 bases not matched to a gene. This CDR3 is 16 amino acids long. In germline, CDR1 is SGHTA, CDR2 FQGTGA. The CDR3 reads CASSFLPAGGPLEQFF. The CDR3 DNA reads TGTGCCAGCAGCTTCTTGCCAGCGGGGGGTCCCCTGGAGCAGTTCTTC.

This chain connects TRBV4-3 to TRBJ2-3; D possibly corresponds to TRBD2 (5 bases). CDR3 length equals 16 residues. V lost 0 bases and J 3 bases, leaving 13 bases between the germline ends. CDR1 is LGHNA and CDR2 is YSLEER in the germline V gene. CDR3 residues: CASSQDYLAMTDTQYF. The CDR3 DNA is TGCGCCAGCAGCCAAGATTACCTAGCAATGACAGATACGCAGTATTTT.

The J gene is TRBJ2-7, the V gene TRBV19; maybe TRBD1 (6 bases). V was cut by 4 bases and J by 0 bases, with 10 bases left in between. From germline, CDR1 is LNHDA and CDR2 SQIVND (reference sequence). CDR3 length equals 14 residues. This CDR3 reads CASSTGDASYEQYF. The CDR3 DNA reads as TGTGCCAGTAGTACAGGGGATGCCTCCTACGAGCAGTACTTC.

This rearrangement joins TRBV27 to TRBJ2-2; D might be TRBD1 (6 bases). The CDR3 is 12 amino acids. V was pared by 4 bases and J by 13 bases, with 13 bases between. Germline V CDR1 and CDR2: MNHEY, SMNVEV (reference sequence). The CDR3 here is CASSSTGTRLFF. In DNA, the CDR3 is TGTGCCAGCAGTTCCACAGGGACACGGCTGTTTTTT.

As for this clone: Within the sample, other DNA sequences also encode this same CDR3. J is TRBJ1-1 and V is TRBV28; possible D gene TRBD1, 5 bases. The germline V gene has CDR1 MDHEN and CDR2 SYDVKM. Trimming shortened V by 3 bases and J by 1 base, and 6 bases separated the two germline ends. This CDR3 has 13 amino acids. The CDR3 DNA sequence: TGTGCCAGCAGTTTGGGGGGGAACACTGAAGCTTTCTTT. This gives the protein CASSLGGNTEAFF.

V and J are TRBV7-9 and TRBJ2-7; weak D call: TRBD1 (6 bases). V lost 5 bases and J 2 bases, leaving 13 bases between the germline ends. The CDR3 is 14 residues long. Germline CDR1 and CDR2: SEHNR and FQNEAQ (reference sequence). The CDR3 nucleotides are TGTGCCAGCAGCCTAACAGGGTTGCCCTACGAGCAGTACTTC. Translated: CASSLTGLPYEQYF.

The J gene is TRBJ2-6, the V gene TRBV5-1; tentatively, D is TRBD2 (5 bases). CDR3 length equals 16 residues. The germline CDR1 and CDR2 sequences are SGHRS and YFSETQ. Trimming removed 2 bases from V and 2 bases from J, with 11 bases in between. CDR3 in DNA: TGCGCCAGCAGCTTTGCGTTGGGAGCTGGGGCCAACGTCCTGACTTTC. Residues: CASSFALGAGANVLTF.

This clone has only one observation. The chain joins TRBV18 to TRBJ2-7; D gene unclear. The CDR3 sequence is 11 residues long. The germline CDR1 and CDR2 sequences are KGHSH and LQKENI. The V end lost 3 bases, the J end lost 4 bases, and 4 bases lay between the germline ends. CDR3 DNA: TGTGCCAGCTCACCGAGGTACGAGCAGTACTTC. Translated: CASSPRYEQYF. Looking up the rest from reference TRBV18 and TRBJ2-7 gives the full variable domain: NAGVMQNPRHLVRRRGQEARLRCSPMKGHSHVYWYRQLPEEGLKFMVYLQKENIIDESGMPKERFSAEFPKEGPSILRIQQVVRGDSAAYFCASSPRYEQYFGPGTRLTVT.

The V and J genes are TRBV7-2 and TRBJ1-3; D unresolved. The CDR3 has 13 amino acids. Germline V CDR1 and CDR2: SGHTA, FQGNSA. V was clipped by 6 bases and J by 4 bases, with 10 bases between them. CDR3 region: CASSSRVGNTIYF. The CDR3 bases are TGTGCCAGCAGTTCGCGCGTAGGAAACACCATATATTTT.